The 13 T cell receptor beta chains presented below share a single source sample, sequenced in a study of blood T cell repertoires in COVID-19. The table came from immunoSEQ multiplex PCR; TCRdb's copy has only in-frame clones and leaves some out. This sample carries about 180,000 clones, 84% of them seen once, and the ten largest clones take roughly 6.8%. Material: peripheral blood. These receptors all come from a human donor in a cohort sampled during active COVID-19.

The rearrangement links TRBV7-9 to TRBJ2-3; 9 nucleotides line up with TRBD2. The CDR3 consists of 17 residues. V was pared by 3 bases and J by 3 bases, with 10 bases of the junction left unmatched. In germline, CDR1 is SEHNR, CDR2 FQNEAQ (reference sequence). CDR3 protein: CASSLRVGAGGTDTQYF. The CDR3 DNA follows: TGTGCCAGCAGCTTGAGGGTAGGCGCGGGGGGGACAGATACGCAGTATTTT.

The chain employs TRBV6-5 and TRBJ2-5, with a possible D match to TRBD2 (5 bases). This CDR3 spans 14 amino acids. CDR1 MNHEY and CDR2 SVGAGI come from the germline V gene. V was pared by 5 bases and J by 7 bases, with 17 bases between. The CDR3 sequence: CASSRTGVRGTQYF. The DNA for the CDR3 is TGTGCCAGCAGTAGGACCGGGGTACGAGGGACCCAGTACTTC.

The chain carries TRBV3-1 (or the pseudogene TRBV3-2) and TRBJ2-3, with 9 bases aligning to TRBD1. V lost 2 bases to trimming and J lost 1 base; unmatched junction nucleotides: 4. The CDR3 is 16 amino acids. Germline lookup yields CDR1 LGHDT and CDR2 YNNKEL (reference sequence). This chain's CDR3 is CASSQTWDRGTDTQYF. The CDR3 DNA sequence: TGTGCCAGCAGCCAAACTTGGGACAGGGGCACAGATACGCAGTATTTT.

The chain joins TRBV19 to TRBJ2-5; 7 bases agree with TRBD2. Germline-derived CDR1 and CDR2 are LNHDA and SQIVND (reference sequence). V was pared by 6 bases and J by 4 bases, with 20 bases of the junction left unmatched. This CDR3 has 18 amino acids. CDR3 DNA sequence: TGTGCCAGTAGCCCACCTGGAGCGGGGCTTGTTTTGGGAGAGACCCAGTACTTC. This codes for CASSPPGAGLVLGETQYF.

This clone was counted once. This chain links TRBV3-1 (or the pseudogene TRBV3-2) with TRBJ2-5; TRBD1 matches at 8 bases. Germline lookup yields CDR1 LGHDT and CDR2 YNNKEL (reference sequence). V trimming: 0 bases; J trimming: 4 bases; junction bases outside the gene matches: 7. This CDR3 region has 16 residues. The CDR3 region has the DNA TGTGCCAGCAGCCAAGATATCGACAGGGGAAGAGAGACCCAGTACTTC. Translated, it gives CASSQDIDRGRETQYF.

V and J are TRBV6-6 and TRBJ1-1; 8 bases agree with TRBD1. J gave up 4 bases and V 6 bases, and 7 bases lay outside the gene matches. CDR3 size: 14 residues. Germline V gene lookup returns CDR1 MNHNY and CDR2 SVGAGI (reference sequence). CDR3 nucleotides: TGTGCCAGCAGGTATCGCACAGGGGGCACTGAAGCTTTCTTT. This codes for CASRYRTGGTEAFF.

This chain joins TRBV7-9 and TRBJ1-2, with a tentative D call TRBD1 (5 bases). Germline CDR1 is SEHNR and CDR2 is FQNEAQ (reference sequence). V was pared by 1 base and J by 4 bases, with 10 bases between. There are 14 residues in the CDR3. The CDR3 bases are TGTGCCAGCAGCTTAGACGACAGACCCTATGGCTACACCTTC. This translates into CASSLDDRPYGYTF.

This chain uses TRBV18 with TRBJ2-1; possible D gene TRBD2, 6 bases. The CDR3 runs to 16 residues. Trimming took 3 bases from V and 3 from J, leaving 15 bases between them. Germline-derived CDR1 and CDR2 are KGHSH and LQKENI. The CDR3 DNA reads TGTGCCAGCTCACCTCCGGGACTCAATATCTACAATGAGCAGTTCTTC. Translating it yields CASSPPGLNIYNEQFF.

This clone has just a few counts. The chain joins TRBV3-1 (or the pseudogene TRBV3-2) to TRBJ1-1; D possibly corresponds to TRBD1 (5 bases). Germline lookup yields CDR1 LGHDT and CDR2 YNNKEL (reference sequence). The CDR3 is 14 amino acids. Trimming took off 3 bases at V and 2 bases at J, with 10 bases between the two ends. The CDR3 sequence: CASSHWGGNTEAFF. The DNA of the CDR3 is TGTGCCAGCAGCCACTGGGGGGGAAACACTGAAGCTTTCTTT.

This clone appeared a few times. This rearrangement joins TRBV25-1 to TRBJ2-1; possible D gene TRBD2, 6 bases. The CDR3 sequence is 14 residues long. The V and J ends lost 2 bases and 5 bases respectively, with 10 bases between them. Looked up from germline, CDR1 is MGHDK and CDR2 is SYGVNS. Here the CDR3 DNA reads TGTGCCAGCAGTGAAGATGGGGGGAACAATGAGCAGTTCTTC. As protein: CASSEDGGNNEQFF.

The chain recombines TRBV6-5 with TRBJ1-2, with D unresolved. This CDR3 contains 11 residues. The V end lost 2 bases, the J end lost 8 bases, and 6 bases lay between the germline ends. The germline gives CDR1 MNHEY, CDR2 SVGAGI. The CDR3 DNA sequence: TGTGCCAGCAGTTACCTCGGGGGCTACACCTTC. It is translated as CASSYLGGYTF.

CDR3: CASPQTVSNQPQHF. CDR3 DNA sequence: TGCGCCAGTCCCCAGACAGTGAGCAATCAGCCCCAGCATTTT. V gene TRBV5-1 combines with J gene TRBJ1-5; D is perhaps TRBD1 (5 bases). Germline V lookup: CDR1 SGHRS, CDR2 YFSETQ. The CDR3 contains 14 residues. With 8 bases removed from V and 1 base from J, the gap between germline ends came to 13 bases.

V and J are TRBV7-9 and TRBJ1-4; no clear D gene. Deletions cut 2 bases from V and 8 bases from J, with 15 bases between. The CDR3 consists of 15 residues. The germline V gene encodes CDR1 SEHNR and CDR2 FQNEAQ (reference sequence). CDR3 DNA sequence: TGTGCCAGCAGCTTAAGGACGGCAGGAGGGGAAAAACTGTTTTTT. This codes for CASSLRTAGGEKLFF.